This T cell receptor (beta chain) was sequenced for a study of shared clonotypes between healthy human individuals (dated by TCRdb to about 2020). The study in broad terms: A few men and two women, aged 18 to 49 years, made up the cohort. To estimate repertoire size and how much clonotypes are shared between individuals, the study performed deep sequencing of blood TCR repertoires from roughly five healthy adults. Different laboratories and diverse techniques were used to prepare libraries and sequence TCR repertoires, to increase sequencing depth and limit assay-specific biases. For each donor, CD4 naive and CD4 memory were each run on three plates, CD8 naive on two plates, and CD8 memory on one plate. Between about 0.8 and 9.5 billion PBMCs per donor were obtained by leukapheresis.

A word on this clone: This receptor's antigen is unknown. Per-base quality was not reported, and no clone a single base away is much larger than it.

The study at large found these results: Naive subsets generally had larger estimated clonotype richness than memory subsets. Rarefaction of sorted-subset datasets indicated incomplete sequencing despite the large sequencing depth. Pairwise subsampling led to the expectation that sequencing depth would affect the degree of clonotype sharing among donors. The small number of donors limited the genetic and exposure-history diversity represented. Across a handful of donors, about 4.5% of naive CD4, 3% to 3.5% of naive CD8, approximately 2.5% of memory CD4, and 0.4% of memory CD8 clonotypes were shared. Higher generation probabilities were observed for clonotypes shared by all four sorted-subset donors than for non-shared clonotypes. Sampling was restricted to blood, and TCR repertoires in tissue are likely to differ from TCR repertoires in blood.

The donors were healthy, HIV-negative adults who had no recently reported acute infections or vaccinations. All donors were Caucasian adults living in Nashville, Tennessee, USA. Magnetic negative selection was used to enrich CD4+ T cells, after which naive cells were positively selected on CD45RA and the negative fraction became the memory subset. Blood was collected by leukapheresis, and PBMCs were isolated by Ficoll-Histopaque density gradient centrifugation and then cryopreserved in liquid nitrogen vapor phase. Purity and quantity of every magnetically sorted T cell population were checked by analytical flow cytometry. From each sorted fraction, genomic DNA was isolated and quantified by UV absorbance on a Nanodrop 2000c. From the cysteine through the phenylalanine, the CDR3 covers 18 amino acids. Of all the DNA, just the CDR3 is kept, 54 bases in frame from base 1. Per the germline V gene, SGHVS is the CDR1 and FNYEAQ is the CDR2. Clipping removes 4 bases from V and 5 bases from J, with 10 as the unmatched junction base count.

Using the deep immunoSEQ assay, multiplex PCR amplified TCR CDR3 regions from genomic DNA. For each cell subset, the extracted genomic DNA was distributed evenly across all wells of several immunoSEQ 96-well plates, and each plate served as one replicate. For sorted subsets, each replicate PCR was loaded with roughly 190 ng genomic DNA, equivalent to 25,000 to 35,000 T cell genomes. Purified libraries were quantified with a Qubit 3.0 fluorometer, sized on a Bioanalyzer 2100, and re-quantified with the KAPA Library Quantification kit. Every immunoSEQ 96-well plate was sequenced on a dedicated single-read 150-cycle Illumina NextSeq 550 flow cell. On the study's bioinformatics: Because only junctional sequences without quality scores were contained in the immunoSEQ output, filtering matching that applied to full-length reads could not be performed. Sequences were annotated with PyIR, a Python wrapper for IgBLAST v1.9, and V/J genes and CDR3 were assigned using IMGT germline references. Reads were removed for weak V/J assignments (E-value above 1e-6), missing CDR3, stop codons, out-of-frame junctions, or ambiguous translated residues. V3J clonotypes were defined as sequences sharing the same inferred V gene, J gene, and CDR3 amino acid sequence. Percentage overlap between repertoires was computed as shared unique clonotypes divided by the size of the smaller repertoire. Richness of each repertoire was evaluated using RTK rarefaction, the Chao1 estimator, and Recon v2.1 estimates of unobserved clonotypes. OLGA was used to compute generation probabilities for all TCRbeta clonotypes that the gDNA method yielded from a few donors. TCRdb re-hosts the immuneACCESS table, in-frame sequences only. Its copies lack some clones; in the studies checked, an unresolved V gene accounts for under half of them, and the cause for the rest is not known. The V and J calls and clone size come from that table; D and trimming were worked out from the DNA. This sample is represented by roughly 1,500,000 clones; approximately 98% of them were singletons. Of the sample, roughly 0.42% falls within the top ten clones.

The TCR comes from a man aged 30-40 years in good health. Sequencing was carried out using naive CD4+ T cells sorted from blood. The intended sense of this specimen's cell subset or site label: CD45RA+ positively selected. This chain is built from TRBV7-6 and TRBJ2-2; 13 nucleotides in the junction match TRBD2. The sequence in DNA is TGTGCCAGCAGCTACGGGACTAGCGGGATTTCGAGGACCGGGGAGCTGTTTTTT. This yields the protein CASSYGTSGISRTGELFF.